The rows below give T cell receptor beta chains drawn from one sample of a study of identifying expanded T cells in peripheral blood. The repertoire was sequenced with immunoSEQ multiplex PCR; TCRdb's copy has only in-frame clones and lacks some. The sample has 91,000 or so clones, roughly 90% seen once; the top ten hold about 4.2%. Sequences were obtained from blood. The receptors stem from a person aged 18-70 years in good health. Both conserved end residues are part of each CDR3. Fields, in order: D gene, CDR3 length, J gene, V gene, clone size, CDR3 DNA, CDR3 protein. A D gene is named only where the DNA matches it firmly. Only some rows state a clone size, as once, few, many or a class for expanded clones.

d_call: NA
cdr3_length: 16
j_call: TRBJ2-6
v_call: TRBV14
clone_size: NA
cdr3_nt: TGTGCCAGCAGCCAAGATCTAACCGCTGGGGCCAACGTCCTGACTTTC
cdr3_aa: CASSQDLTAGANVLTF

d_call: TRBD2
cdr3_length: 15
j_call: TRBJ2-5
v_call: TRBV2
clone_size: NA
cdr3_nt: TGTGCCAGCAGTCCCTTTAGCGGGGGCCAAGAGACCCAGTACTTC
cdr3_aa: CASSPFSGGQETQYF

d_call: NA
cdr3_length: 15
j_call: TRBJ2-7
v_call: TRBV6-5
clone_size: NA
cdr3_nt: TGTGCCAGCAGCCCCCGCTCGGATTCCTGGGCCGAGCAGTACTTC
cdr3_aa: CASSPRSDSWAEQYF

d_call: TRBD1
cdr3_length: 16
j_call: TRBJ1-1
v_call: TRBV2
clone_size: NA
cdr3_nt: TGTGCCAGCAGTGGCCGACAGGGAACAAGGCACGCTGAAGCTTTCTTT
cdr3_aa: CASSGRQGTRHAEAFF

d_call: NA
cdr3_length: 17
j_call: TRBJ2-3
v_call: TRBV2
clone_size: NA
cdr3_nt: TGTGCCAGCAACTCGGGGGCAGGGGTAATTGAGGCAGATACGCAGTATTTT
cdr3_aa: CASNSGAGVIEADTQYF

d_call: TRBD1
cdr3_length: 17
j_call: TRBJ2-1
v_call: TRBV15
clone_size: NA
cdr3_nt: TGTGCCACCAGCAGAGATCAAGGACAGGGATCCTACAATGAGCAGTTCTTC
cdr3_aa: CATSRDQGQGSYNEQFF

d_call: NA
cdr3_length: 17
j_call: TRBJ1-3
v_call: TRBV4-1
clone_size: NA
cdr3_nt: TGCGCCAGCAGCCAAGCTTCATTGCGGGCACTCGGAAACACCATATATTTT
cdr3_aa: CASSQASLRALGNTIYF

d_call: NA
cdr3_length: 12
j_call: TRBJ1-1
v_call: TRBV27
clone_size: NA
cdr3_nt: TGTGCCAGCAGTTCTACAGGGATAGAAGCTTTCTTT
cdr3_aa: CASSSTGIEAFF

d_call: NA
cdr3_length: 13
j_call: TRBJ2-3
v_call: TRBV6-4
clone_size: NA
cdr3_nt: TGTGCCAGCAGTGCCGGGAGTACAGATACGCAGTATTTT
cdr3_aa: CASSAGSTDTQYF

d_call: NA
cdr3_length: 16
j_call: TRBJ1-4
v_call: TRBV6-5
clone_size: NA
cdr3_nt: TGTGCCAGCAGTTATCGGGGGTTTGCCTCTAATGAAAAACTGTTTTTT
cdr3_aa: CASSYRGFASNEKLFF

d_call: NA
cdr3_length: 15
j_call: TRBJ2-1
v_call: TRBV5-1
clone_size: NA
cdr3_nt: TGCGCCAGCAGCTTAGCCGGGCCTCCCCACGGAGGGCAGTTCTTC
cdr3_aa: CASSLAGPPHGGQFF

d_call: NA
cdr3_length: 12
j_call: TRBJ2-7
v_call: TRBV27
clone_size: NA
cdr3_nt: TGTGCCAGCAGGACAGGTCACTACGAGCAGTACTTC
cdr3_aa: CASRTGHYEQYF

d_call: NA
cdr3_length: 12
j_call: TRBJ1-1
v_call: TRBV27
clone_size: NA
cdr3_nt: TGTGCCAGCGGACACTTCGGGACTGAAGCTTTCTTT
cdr3_aa: CASGHFGTEAFF

d_call: NA
cdr3_length: 14
j_call: TRBJ2-1
v_call: TRBV7-3
clone_size: NA
cdr3_nt: TGTGCCAGCAGCTTAGAAGGGCATTACAATGAGCAGTTCTTC
cdr3_aa: CASSLEGHYNEQFF

d_call: TRBD1
cdr3_length: 15
j_call: TRBJ2-3
v_call: TRBV15
clone_size: NA
cdr3_nt: TGTGCCACCAGCAGAGATCAGGGGGCGACAGATACGCAGTATTTT
cdr3_aa: CATSRDQGATDTQYF

d_call: NA
cdr3_length: 15
j_call: TRBJ1-5
v_call: TRBV6-1
clone_size: NA
cdr3_nt: TGTGCCAGCAGTGAAGTGGAGGGAGATCATCAGCCCCAGCATTTT
cdr3_aa: CASSEVEGDHQPQHF

d_call: NA
cdr3_length: 13
j_call: TRBJ1-4
v_call: TRBV5-1
clone_size: NA
cdr3_nt: TGCGCCAGCTCAGGACAGCCAAATGAAAAACTGTTTTTT
cdr3_aa: CASSGQPNEKLFF

d_call: TRBD2
cdr3_length: 18
j_call: TRBJ2-3
v_call: TRBV11-3
clone_size: NA
cdr3_nt: TGTGCCAGCAGCTTAGGCGGGACTAGCGGGGGCCGCACAGATACGCAGTATTTT
cdr3_aa: CASSLGGTSGGRTDTQYF

d_call: NA
cdr3_length: 14
j_call: TRBJ2-7
v_call: TRBV10-1
clone_size: NA
cdr3_nt: TGCGCCAGCAGTGAGGGCACTGGGACCTACGAGCAGTACTTC
cdr3_aa: CASSEGTGTYEQYF

d_call: TRBD1
cdr3_length: 17
j_call: TRBJ1-1
v_call: TRBV4-1
clone_size: NA
cdr3_nt: TGCGCCAGCAGCCGACAACATCCAACAGGGGGGAACACTGAAGCTTTCTTT
cdr3_aa: CASSRQHPTGGNTEAFF

d_call: NA
cdr3_length: 18
j_call: TRBJ2-3
v_call: TRBV15
clone_size: NA
cdr3_nt: TGTGCCACCAGCAGAGAGGGGTTGATAGGAACTAAACCAGATACGCAGTATTTT
cdr3_aa: CATSREGLIGTKPDTQYF

d_call: TRBD1
cdr3_length: 19
j_call: TRBJ1-2
v_call: TRBV6-1
clone_size: NA
cdr3_nt: TGTGCCAGCCGTGGATACTATATCCGGGACAGGGTTACTAACTATGGCTACACCTTC
cdr3_aa: CASRGYYIRDRVTNYGYTF

d_call: TRBD1
cdr3_length: 14
j_call: TRBJ2-7
v_call: TRBV7-2
clone_size: NA
cdr3_nt: TGTGCCAGCAGCTACCGGGACAGGGCCTACGAGCAGTACTTC
cdr3_aa: CASSYRDRAYEQYF

d_call: NA
cdr3_length: 11
j_call: TRBJ1-4
v_call: TRBV28
clone_size: NA
cdr3_nt: TGTGCCACCCGGGATGATGAAAAACTGTTTTTT
cdr3_aa: CATRDDEKLFF

d_call: NA
cdr3_length: 11
j_call: TRBJ2-1
v_call: TRBV6-1
clone_size: once
cdr3_nt: TGTGCCAGCACACTCATAAATGAGCAGTTCTTC
cdr3_aa: CASTLINEQFF

d_call: NA
cdr3_length: 11
j_call: TRBJ2-7
v_call: TRBV27
clone_size: NA
cdr3_nt: TGTGCCAGCCAGGAGGGAAACGAGCAGTACTTC
cdr3_aa: CASQEGNEQYF

d_call: NA
cdr3_length: 14
j_call: TRBJ2-5
v_call: TRBV27
clone_size: NA
cdr3_nt: TGTGCCAGCAGTCCCCGCGGGCAGCAAGAGACCCAGTACTTC
cdr3_aa: CASSPRGQQETQYF

d_call: NA
cdr3_length: 15
j_call: TRBJ1-3
v_call: TRBV6-5
clone_size: once
cdr3_nt: TGTGCCAGCAGTTACGACGGACGCTCTGGAAACACCATATATTTT
cdr3_aa: CASSYDGRSGNTIYF

d_call: TRBD1
cdr3_length: 15
j_call: TRBJ2-1
v_call: TRBV11-2
clone_size: NA
cdr3_nt: TGTGCCAGCAGCCCCGGACAGGGGGCCCACAATGAGCAGTTCTTC
cdr3_aa: CASSPGQGAHNEQFF

d_call: TRBD2
cdr3_length: 16
j_call: TRBJ2-3
v_call: TRBV28
clone_size: NA
cdr3_nt: TGTGCCAGCAGTCTGTGGCGGGAGCCCTTTATAGATACGCAGTATTTT
cdr3_aa: CASSLWREPFIDTQYF

d_call: NA
cdr3_length: 14
j_call: TRBJ1-3
v_call: TRBV5-1
clone_size: NA
cdr3_nt: TGCGCCAGCAGCTTGGGCCCCACAGGAAACACCATATATTTT
cdr3_aa: CASSLGPTGNTIYF

d_call: TRBD1
cdr3_length: 15
j_call: TRBJ2-7
v_call: TRBV28
clone_size: NA
cdr3_nt: TGTGCCAGCAGTTTTATAGCCGGGACAGGGGGCGAGCAGTACTTC
cdr3_aa: CASSFIAGTGGEQYF

d_call: TRBD2
cdr3_length: 14
j_call: TRBJ2-5
v_call: TRBV19
clone_size: NA
cdr3_nt: TGTGCCACAGGGACTAGCGGGGATCAAGAGACCCAGTACTTC
cdr3_aa: CATGTSGDQETQYF

d_call: NA
cdr3_length: 14
j_call: TRBJ2-5
v_call: TRBV5-1
clone_size: NA
cdr3_nt: TGCGCCAGCAGCCCAAGGGGGGCCCGCGAGACCCAGTACTTC
cdr3_aa: CASSPRGARETQYF

d_call: TRBD1
cdr3_length: 15
j_call: TRBJ2-3
v_call: TRBV7-9
clone_size: NA
cdr3_nt: TGTGCCAGCAGCAAACGGGACAGGGACACAGATACGCAGTATTTT
cdr3_aa: CASSKRDRDTDTQYF

d_call: NA
cdr3_length: 15
j_call: TRBJ2-7
v_call: TRBV9
clone_size: NA
cdr3_nt: TGTGCCAGCAGCGTAGACGTCGAGCTGACCTACGAGCAGTACTTC
cdr3_aa: CASSVDVELTYEQYF

d_call: NA
cdr3_length: 15
j_call: TRBJ2-1
v_call: TRBV7-3
clone_size: NA
cdr3_nt: TGTGCCAGCAGCTTATATACGGATCCTTACAATGAGCAGTTCTTC
cdr3_aa: CASSLYTDPYNEQFF

d_call: TRBD2
cdr3_length: 16
j_call: TRBJ2-6
v_call: TRBV30
clone_size: NA
cdr3_nt: TGTGCCTGGACCCCGGGGGGGCTGTCTGGGGCCAACGTCCTGACTTTC
cdr3_aa: CAWTPGGLSGANVLTF

d_call: NA
cdr3_length: 13
j_call: TRBJ2-3
v_call: TRBV19
clone_size: few
cdr3_nt: TGTGCCAGTAGTATCGGGGGATTAGATACGCAGTATTTT
cdr3_aa: CASSIGGLDTQYF

d_call: NA
cdr3_length: 17
j_call: TRBJ2-5
v_call: TRBV21-1
clone_size: NA
cdr3_nt: TGTGCCAGCAGCAAAGTGGGGACAGGGCTCGTCCAAGAGACCCAGTACTTC
cdr3_aa: CASSKVGTGLVQETQYF

d_call: NA
cdr3_length: 13
j_call: TRBJ1-2
v_call: TRBV10-3
clone_size: NA
cdr3_nt: TGTGCCGAGTCCTCGGGGGATGGCTATGGCTACACCTTC
cdr3_aa: CAESSGDGYGYTF

d_call: TRBD1
cdr3_length: 14
j_call: TRBJ1-6
v_call: TRBV30
clone_size: NA
cdr3_nt: TGTGCCTGGAGTGTCAGGGGGGCCCGATCACCCCTCCACTTT
cdr3_aa: CAWSVRGARSPLHF

d_call: TRBD1
cdr3_length: 15
j_call: TRBJ1-6
v_call: TRBV29-1
clone_size: NA
cdr3_nt: TGCAGCGTTGAAGAGGGGACAGGGGCGAATTCACCCCTCCACTTT
cdr3_aa: CSVEEGTGANSPLHF

d_call: NA
cdr3_length: 14
j_call: TRBJ2-7
v_call: TRBV10-2
clone_size: NA
cdr3_nt: TGCGCCAGCAGGACCAGGGACGGGACCTACGAGCAGTACTTC
cdr3_aa: CASRTRDGTYEQYF

d_call: NA
cdr3_length: 12
j_call: TRBJ2-5
v_call: TRBV5-1
clone_size: NA
cdr3_nt: TGCGCCAGCAGCGCAAGCCAAGAGACCCAGTACTTC
cdr3_aa: CASSASQETQYF

d_call: NA
cdr3_length: 12
j_call: TRBJ2-7
v_call: TRBV27
clone_size: NA
cdr3_nt: TGTGCCAGCGGAGGGGTCTCCTACGAGCAGTACTTC
cdr3_aa: CASGGVSYEQYF

d_call: NA
cdr3_length: 14
j_call: TRBJ2-7
v_call: TRBV19
clone_size: NA
cdr3_nt: TGTGCCAGTAGTATAGGAGTGGGCCTCTACGAGCAGTACTTC
cdr3_aa: CASSIGVGLYEQYF

d_call: TRBD1
cdr3_length: 14
j_call: TRBJ2-1
v_call: TRBV9
clone_size: NA
cdr3_nt: TGTGCCAGCAGGTCGGGACAGTCTAACGATGAGCAGTTCTTC
cdr3_aa: CASRSGQSNDEQFF

d_call: NA
cdr3_length: 13
j_call: TRBJ2-7
v_call: TRBV6-1
clone_size: NA
cdr3_nt: TGTGCCACCGAACCGGGACAACCTTACGAGCAGTACTTC
cdr3_aa: CATEPGQPYEQYF

d_call: NA
cdr3_length: 14
j_call: TRBJ2-2
v_call: TRBV7-3
clone_size: NA
cdr3_nt: TGTGCCAGCAGTGATCGGGTGAACACCGGGGAGCTGTTTTTT
cdr3_aa: CASSDRVNTGELFF

d_call: TRBD1
cdr3_length: 16
j_call: TRBJ2-1
v_call: TRBV7-9
clone_size: NA
cdr3_nt: TGTGCCAGCAGCTTAGCTATGACAGGGGGCTACAATGAGCAGTTCTTC
cdr3_aa: CASSLAMTGGYNEQFF

d_call: NA
cdr3_length: 13
j_call: TRBJ2-1
v_call: TRBV5-1
clone_size: few
cdr3_nt: TGCGCCAGCAGCTCAGGACAGTTCAATGAGCAGTTCTTC
cdr3_aa: CASSSGQFNEQFF

d_call: NA
cdr3_length: 15
j_call: TRBJ1-4
v_call: TRBV18
clone_size: NA
cdr3_nt: TGTGCCAGCTCACCTCTAACAGGATGGAATGAAAAACTGTTTTTT
cdr3_aa: CASSPLTGWNEKLFF